These 17 T cell receptor beta chains originate from one sample sequenced in a study of monozygotic twins with inflammatory bowel disease. Reanalyzing the 5' RACE reads, TCRdb keeps one entry per CDR3 protein, without DNA. The sample includes a few hundred thousand distinct CDR3 sequences. The sequenced sample consisted of blood. These receptors came from a human donor with ulcerative colitis or Crohn's disease, or a healthy co-twin of an affected twin (not recorded which).

The V call is TRBV7-9, the J call TRBJ1-6; absent DNA, TCRdb's TRBD1 call cannot be checked. Germline CDR1 is SEHNR and CDR2 is FQNEAQ (reference sequence). The CDR3 contains 16 residues. The CDR3: CASSSSTGGGNSPLHF.

The chain recombines TRBV5-1 with TRBJ1-2; checking the TCRdb D call of TRBD1 is not possible without DNA. The CDR3 extends over 11 amino acids. Per germline, CDR1 SGHRS and CDR2 YFSETQ. This chain's CDR3 is CASTDRDGYTF.

This chain joins TRBV5-6 and TRBJ1-1; with no DNA, the TCRdb D assignment of TRBD1 cannot be verified. Per the germline V gene, CDR1 is SGHDT and CDR2 is YYEEEE. CDR3 length equals 15 residues. The CDR3 sequence is CASSFEIPMNTEAFF.

The rearrangement links TRBV12-5 to TRBJ1-4. This CDR3 region has 15 residues. Germline CDR1 and CDR2: LGHNT and FRNRAP. The CDR3 sequence is CASGLSGLHNEKLFF.

The chain has TRBV19 and TRBJ1-1. This CDR3 has 15 residues. CDR1 LNHDA and CDR2 SQIVND come from the germline V gene (reference sequence). CDR3: CASSIGSRARTEAFF.

The genes are TRBV5-4 and TRBJ2-3. Germline CDR1 and CDR2: SGHNT and YYREEE (reference sequence). The CDR3 runs to 14 residues. The CDR3 loop reads CASSEKSSTDTQYF.

V is TRBV4-1 and J is TRBJ2-3; the D gene TCRdb calls, TRBD1, cannot be checked with no DNA. CDR3 size: 16 residues. The germline gives CDR1 MGHRA, CDR2 YSYEKL. The CDR3 protein is CASSQGPGTGADTQYF.

The chain couples TRBV12-3 or TRBV12-4 to TRBJ1-5. The length of the CDR3 is 15 residues. The CDR3 region is CASSFGSHSNQLQHF.

The V call is TRBV6-1, the J call TRBJ1-5; the TCRdb D gene call, TRBD1, has no DNA to confirm it. The CDR3 is 17 residues long. The germline CDR1 and CDR2 sequences are MNHNS and SASEGT. This chain's CDR3 is CASSGRGRVGGKQPQHF.

The chain recombines TRBV10-3 with TRBJ2-7. The CDR3 totals 14 residues. Germline lookup yields CDR1 ENHRY and CDR2 SYGVKD. CDR3 sequence reads: CAISDLDKTYEQYF.

V and J are TRBV7-2 and TRBJ1-2. From germline, CDR1 is SGHTA and CDR2 FQGNSA. The CDR3 contains 16 residues. This CDR3 reads CASSVGLNARFYGYTF.

J is TRBJ2-7 and V is TRBV20-1; TCRdb's assignment of TRBD1 cannot be checked, as there is no DNA. This CDR3 contains 14 residues. CDR1 is DFQATT and CDR2 is SNEGSKA in the germline V gene (reference sequence). The CDR3 loop reads CSARGGGNSYEQYF.

V usage is TRBV7-6 and J usage is TRBJ2-7; TCRdb indicates TRBD1, and absent DNA this call remains unverified. Per the germline V gene, CDR1 is SGHVS and CDR2 is FNYEAQ. This CDR3 contains 15 residues. CDR3 region: CASSLRGQLAYEQYF.

V gene TRBV7-2 combines with J gene TRBJ2-3; TCRdb's D call, TRBD1, is unchecked because there is no DNA. Germline V lookup: CDR1 SGHTA, CDR2 FQGNSA. This CDR3 region has 15 residues. CDR3 region: CASSLLGGATDTQYF. Full variable domain (outside the CDR3, taken from reference TRBV7-2 and TRBJ2-3): GAGVSQSPSNKVTEKGKDVELRCDPISGHTALYWYRQSLGQGLEFLIYFQGNSAPDKSGLPSDRFSAERTGGSVSTLTIQRTQQEDSAVYLCASSLLGGATDTQYFGPGTRLTVL.

This chain uses TRBV6-2 or TRBV6-3 with TRBJ2-2; lacking DNA, the TRBD1 call made by TCRdb goes unchecked. The CDR3 totals 11 residues. Germline V CDR1 and CDR2: MNHEY, SVGEGT. The CDR3 here is CASSPPPELFF.

This chain uses TRBV10-3 with TRBJ2-3. The germline V gene has CDR1 ENHRY and CDR2 SYGVKD. The CDR3 runs 15 residues. Here the CDR3 reads CAISESELLTDTQYF.

This clonotype registers medium-sized by frequency. V and J are TRBV7-2 and TRBJ1-6; TCRdb picks TRBD1, but there is no DNA to check that call. The CDR3 spans 20 residues. The germline V gene has CDR1 SGHTA and CDR2 FQGNSA. CDR3: CASSPAAGTGESSYNSPLHF.